This TCR beta chain stems from a study of blood T cell repertoires in COVID-19. Germline-derived CDR1 and CDR2 are SNHLY and FYNNEI. The CDR3 runs to 15 residues. Unmatched junction bases numbered 7, after V lost 2 bases and J lost 4 bases. Assay used: immunoSEQ multiplex PCR; TCRdb lists only in-frame clones, some missing. The table lists 130,000 to 150,000 clones, roughly four fifths of them singletons, with 6% to 7.5% in the top ten. The sequence was collected from a human donor in a cohort sampled during active COVID-19. The chain carries TRBV2 and TRBJ2-7, with 8 bases identical to TRBD2. Source material: peripheral blood. The CDR3 nucleotides read TGTGCCAGCAGTGAACAGGTACTAGCGGCATACGAGCAGTACTTC. This encodes CASSEQVLAAYEQYF.